This T cell receptor (beta chain) is from a study of cytomegalovirus exposure and HLA in healthy donors. Study-wide results and caveats: Per published accounts, TCR beta sequences correctly predicted the HLA-A and HLA-B alleles of most subjects.

As for this clone: Its antigen is unidentified.

PCR used 60 Vbeta primers and 13 Jbeta primers. Assay used: immunoSEQ multiplex PCR; TCRdb lists only in-frame clones, some missing. This sample carries around 150,000 clones, around three quarters of them seen once, and the ten largest clones take around 3.2%. This receptor was obtained from a man aged 35-49 years in good health and CMV-seronegative. Sample: PBMCs.

CDR3 sequence reads: CASSLVETGQTGYTF. The DNA for the CDR3 is TGCGCCAGCAGCTTGGTGGAGACAGGTCAGACCGGCTACACCTTC. V and J are TRBV5-1 and TRBJ1-2, with TRBD1 as a possible D gene (6 bases). V lost 0 bases and J 8 bases, leaving 17 bases between the germline ends. CDR3 length: 15 residues. Germline CDR1 reads SGHRS; CDR2 reads YFSETQ.